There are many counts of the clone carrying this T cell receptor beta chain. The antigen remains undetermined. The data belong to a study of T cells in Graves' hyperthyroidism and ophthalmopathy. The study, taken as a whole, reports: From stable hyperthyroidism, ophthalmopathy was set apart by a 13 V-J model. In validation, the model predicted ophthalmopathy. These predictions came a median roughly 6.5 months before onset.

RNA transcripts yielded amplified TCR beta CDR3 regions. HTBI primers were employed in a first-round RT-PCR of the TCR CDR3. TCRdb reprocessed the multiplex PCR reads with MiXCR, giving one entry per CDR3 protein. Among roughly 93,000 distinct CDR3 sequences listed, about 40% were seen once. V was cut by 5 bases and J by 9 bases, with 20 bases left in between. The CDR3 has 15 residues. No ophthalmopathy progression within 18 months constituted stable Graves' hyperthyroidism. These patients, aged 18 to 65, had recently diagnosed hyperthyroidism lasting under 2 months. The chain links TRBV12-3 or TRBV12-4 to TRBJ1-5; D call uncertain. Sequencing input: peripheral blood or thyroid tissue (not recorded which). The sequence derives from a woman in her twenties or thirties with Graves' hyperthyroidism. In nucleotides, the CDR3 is TGTGCCAGCAGTACAACGGACCGACCCTCCCTGCCCCAGCATTTT. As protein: CASSTTDRPSLPQHF.